The entry below describes one T cell receptor beta chain. Its antigen is as yet unknown. This entry is derived from a study of cytotoxic CD8 clonotypes in ibrutinib-treated CLL. Here immunoSEQ multiplex PCR was the method, and the copy in TCRdb shows in-frame clones only, minus some. The sample lists approximately 100,000 clones; about 58% were seen once. Germline V lookup: CDR1 SNHLY, CDR2 FYNNEI. The V gene end was trimmed by 7 bases and the J gene end by 7 bases; junction bases not matched to a gene: 9. The CDR3 sequence is 13 residues long. Findings and limits, study-wide: Among the clonotypes, public ones were uncommon and contracted or held stable on treatment.

Sequencing used PBMCs, obtained after 24 months of ibrutinib treatment. The receptor was isolated from a human donor with chronic lymphocytic leukemia. This chain connects TRBV2 to TRBJ1-1, with 7 positions matching TRBD1. The CDR3 reads CASTADRVNEAFF. For the CDR3, the DNA is TGTGCCAGCACAGCAGACAGGGTGAATGAAGCTTTCTTT.